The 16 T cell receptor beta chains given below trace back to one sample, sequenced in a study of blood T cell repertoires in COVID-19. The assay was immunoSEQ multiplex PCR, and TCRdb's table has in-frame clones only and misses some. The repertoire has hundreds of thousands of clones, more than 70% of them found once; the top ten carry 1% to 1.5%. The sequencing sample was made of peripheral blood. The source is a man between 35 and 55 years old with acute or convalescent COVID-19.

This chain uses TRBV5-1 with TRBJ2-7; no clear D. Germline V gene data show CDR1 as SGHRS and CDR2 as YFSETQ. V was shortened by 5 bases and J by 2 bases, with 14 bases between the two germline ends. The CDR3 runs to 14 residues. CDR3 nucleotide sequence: TGCGCCAGCAGTTTCCTAGACCGAACCTACGAGCAGTACTTC. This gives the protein CASSFLDRTYEQYF. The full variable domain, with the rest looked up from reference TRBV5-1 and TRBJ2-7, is KAGVTQTPRYLIKTRGQQVTLSCSPISGHRSVSWYQQTPGQGLQFLFEYFSETQRNKGNFPGRFSGRQFSNSRSEMNVSTLELGDSALYLCASSFLDRTYEQYFGPGTRLTVT.

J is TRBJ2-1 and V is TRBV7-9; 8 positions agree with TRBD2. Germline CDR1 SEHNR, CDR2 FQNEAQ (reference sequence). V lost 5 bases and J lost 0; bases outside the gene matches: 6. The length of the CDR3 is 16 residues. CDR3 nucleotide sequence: TGTGCCAGCAGCCGGGAGGGCGGGGTCTCCTACAATGAGCAGTTCTTC. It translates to CASSREGGVSYNEQFF.

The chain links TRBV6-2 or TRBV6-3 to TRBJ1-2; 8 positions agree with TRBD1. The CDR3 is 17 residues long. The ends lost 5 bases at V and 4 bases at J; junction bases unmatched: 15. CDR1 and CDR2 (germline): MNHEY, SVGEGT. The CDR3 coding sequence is TGTGCCAGCAGTACCGGACAGGGCGCACGGTGGACCTATGGCTACACCTTC. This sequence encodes CASSTGQGARWTYGYTF.

Here the CDR3 DNA reads TGCGCCAGTCGAAAATCACTGGAAGAGACCCAGTACTTC. Protein sequence: CASRKSLEETQYF. V gene TRBV5-1 combines with J gene TRBJ2-5; D is ambiguous. The CDR3 spans 13 residues. Germline CDR1 is SGHRS and CDR2 is YFSETQ. Trimming removed 8 bases at V and 3 bases at J, with 14 bases between.

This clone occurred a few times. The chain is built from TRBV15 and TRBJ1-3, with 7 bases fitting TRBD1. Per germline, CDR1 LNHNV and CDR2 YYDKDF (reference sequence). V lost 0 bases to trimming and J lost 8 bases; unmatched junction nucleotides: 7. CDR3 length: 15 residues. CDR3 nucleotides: TGTGCCACCAGCAGAGATGTTGACAGGGATTACACCATATATTTT. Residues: CATSRDVDRDYTIYF. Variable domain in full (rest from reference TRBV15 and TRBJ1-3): DAMVIQNPRYQVTQFGKPVTLSCSQTLNHNVMYWYQQKSSQAPKLLFHYYDKDFNNEADTPDNFQSRRPNTSFCFLDIRSPGLGDTAMYLCATSRDVDRDYTIYFGEGSWLTVV.

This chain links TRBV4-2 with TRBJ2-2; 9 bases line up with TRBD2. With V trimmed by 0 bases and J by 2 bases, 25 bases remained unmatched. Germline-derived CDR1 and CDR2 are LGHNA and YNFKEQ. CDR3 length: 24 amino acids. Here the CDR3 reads CASSQDYGGVAGDLPLDNTGELFF. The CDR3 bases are TGTGCCAGCAGCCAAGATTATGGCGGGGTAGCGGGAGACCTTCCGCTCGATAACACCGGGGAGCTGTTTTTT.

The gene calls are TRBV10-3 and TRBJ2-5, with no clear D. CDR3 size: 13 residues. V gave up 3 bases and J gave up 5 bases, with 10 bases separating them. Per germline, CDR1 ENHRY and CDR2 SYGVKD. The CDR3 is CAISEQHWETQYF. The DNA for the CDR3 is TGTGCCATCAGTGAACAGCATTGGGAGACCCAGTACTTC.

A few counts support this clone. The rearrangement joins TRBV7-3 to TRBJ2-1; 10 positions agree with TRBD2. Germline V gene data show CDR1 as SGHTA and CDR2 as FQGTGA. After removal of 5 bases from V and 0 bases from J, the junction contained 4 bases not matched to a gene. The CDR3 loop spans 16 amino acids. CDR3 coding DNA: TGTGCCAGCAGCCTTACTAGCGGGAACTCCTACAATGAGCAGTTCTTC. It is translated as CASSLTSGNSYNEQFF.

This chain's CDR3 is CASSFRGRRSDEQFF. CDR3 nucleotides: TGTGCCAGCAGCTTTCGCGGGAGGCGATCCGATGAGCAGTTCTTC. The chain links TRBV11-1 to TRBJ2-1; 8 nucleotides match TRBD2. This CDR3 contains 15 residues. The trim removed 3 bases at V and 8 bases at J, leaving 9 bases unmatched. Looked up from germline, CDR1 is SGHAT and CDR2 is FQDESV (reference sequence).

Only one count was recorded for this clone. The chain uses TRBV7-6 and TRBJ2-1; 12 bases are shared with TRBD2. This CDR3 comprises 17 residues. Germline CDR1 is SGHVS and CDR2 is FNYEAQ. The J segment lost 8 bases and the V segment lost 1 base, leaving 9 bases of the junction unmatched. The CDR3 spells CASSLGRTSGADDEQFF. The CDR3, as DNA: TGTGCCAGCAGCTTAGGTCGGACTAGCGGGGCCGACGATGAGCAGTTCTTC.

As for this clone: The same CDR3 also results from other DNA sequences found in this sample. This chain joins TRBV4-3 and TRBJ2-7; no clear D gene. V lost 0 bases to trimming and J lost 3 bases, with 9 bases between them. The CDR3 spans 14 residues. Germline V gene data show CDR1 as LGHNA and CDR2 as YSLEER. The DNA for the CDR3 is TGCGCCAGCAGCCAAGATCGGTCTAGCTACGAGCAGTACTTC. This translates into CASSQDRSSYEQYF.

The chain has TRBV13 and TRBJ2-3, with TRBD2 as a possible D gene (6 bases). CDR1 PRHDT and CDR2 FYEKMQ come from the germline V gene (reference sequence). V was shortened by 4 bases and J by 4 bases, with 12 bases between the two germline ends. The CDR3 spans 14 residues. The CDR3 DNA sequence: TGTGCCAGCAGCTCCCTGGGGGGATCAGATACGCAGTATTTT. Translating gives CASSSLGGSDTQYF.

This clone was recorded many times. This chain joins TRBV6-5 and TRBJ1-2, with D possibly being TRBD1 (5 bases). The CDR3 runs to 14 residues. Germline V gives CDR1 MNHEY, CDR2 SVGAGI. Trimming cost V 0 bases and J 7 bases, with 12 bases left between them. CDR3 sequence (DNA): TGTGCCAGCAGTTACTCGGGGGGAGGACTTGGCTACACCTTC. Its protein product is CASSYSGGGLGYTF.

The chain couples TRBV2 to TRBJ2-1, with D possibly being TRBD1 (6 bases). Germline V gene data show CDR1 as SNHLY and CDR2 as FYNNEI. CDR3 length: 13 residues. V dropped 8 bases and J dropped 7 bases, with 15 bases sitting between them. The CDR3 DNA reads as TGTGCCAGCTTGGACAGCCCCACTAATGAGCAGTTCTTC. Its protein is CASLDSPTNEQFF.

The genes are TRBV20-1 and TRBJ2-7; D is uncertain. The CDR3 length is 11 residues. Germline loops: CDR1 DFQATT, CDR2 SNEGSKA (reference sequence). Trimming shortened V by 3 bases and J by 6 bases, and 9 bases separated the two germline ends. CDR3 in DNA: TGCAGTGCTAGCGTTGTTTCCGAGCAGTACTTC. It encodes CSASVVSEQYF.

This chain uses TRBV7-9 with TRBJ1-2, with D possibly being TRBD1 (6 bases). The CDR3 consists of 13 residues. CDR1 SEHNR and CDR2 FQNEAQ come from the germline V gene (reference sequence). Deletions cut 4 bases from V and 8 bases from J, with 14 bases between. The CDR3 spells CASSSDPGDGYTF. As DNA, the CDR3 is TGTGCCAGCAGCTCGGATCCAGGGGACGGCTACACCTTC.